This T cell receptor beta chain was captured by sequencing in a study of T cells in Graves' hyperthyroidism and ophthalmopathy. Looked up from germline, CDR1 is ENHRY and CDR2 is SYGVKD. The CDR3 spans 13 residues. Trimming left V 2 bases short and J 15 bases short, with 17 bases between. This clonotype was counted between two and nine times. Authors of the study amplified TCR beta CDR3 regions from RNA transcripts. An initial round of RT-PCR targeting the TCR CDR3 relied on the HTBI primer set. TCRdb redid the calling of the multiplex PCR reads with MiXCR, one entry per CDR3 protein. The sample consists of hundreds of thousands of distinct CDR3 sequences, 15% to 20% of them appearing once. The study enrolled patients aged 18 to 65 with newly diagnosed hyperthyroidism of under 2 months' duration.

This rearrangement joins TRBV10-3 to TRBJ2-1, with D hard to call. The sequencing sample was made of blood. The origin of this receptor is a woman between 18 and 30 years old with Graves' hyperthyroidism. CDR3 sequence reads: CAISEEGVSRVFF. CDR3 nucleotides: TGTGCCATCAGTGAGGAAGGTGTCTCCCGGGTGTTCTTC.